The sequence of this T cell receptor (beta chain) was determined in a study of molecular identifiers for immune sequencing clone quantification. Overall study context: Five portions were made in replicates from RNA of roughly 20,000 or 100,000 naive CD8 cells, and four underwent sequencing.

TCRdb processed the PCR reads anew with MiXCR; each CDR3 protein has one entry. The table shows hundreds of thousands of distinct CDR3 sequences, with 25% occurring only once. In its sample, this clonotype was seen many times. Its antigen remains unidentified. Study-level points and caveats: In CMV-specific effectors, clones above 20 copies held over 99% of molecules; naive, under 1%.

CDR1 is SGHDT and CDR2 is YYEEEE in the germline V gene. The CDR3 is made up of 14 amino acids. V lost 6 bases to trimming and J lost 5 bases, with 15 bases between them. Sorting captured naive CD8 T cells as CD8+CD4-CCR7+CD45RA+. Sample: naive CD8+ T cells from blood, with Jurkat cell RNA spiked in. Subset: FACS-sorted CD8+CD4-CCR7+CD45RA+ naive T cells. The V gene is TRBV5-6, the J gene TRBJ2-1; possible D gene TRBD2, 5 bases. The TCR sequence derives from a human donor in good health. Some libraries in this study had Jurkat cell RNA spiked in. Written as DNA, the CDR3 is TGTGCCAGCATCAGCGGTGGGCCAGACAATGAGCAGTTCTTC. Protein product: CASISGGPDNEQFF.